Here is one T cell receptor (beta chain) with its context. Its antigen remains unknown. The source of the sample is a study of cytomegalovirus exposure and HLA in healthy donors. General study findings and limits: TCR beta chain V- and J-gene trimming was linked, in a later analysis, to a missense variant in DCLRE1C. Reported findings show TCR beta sequences accurately forecast HLA-A and HLA-B alleles in most subjects.

The CDR3 is made up of 14 amino acids. Losses at the gene ends were 7 bases for V and 6 bases for J; bases not matched to a gene: 10. The germline gives CDR1 MNHEY, CDR2 SVGAGI. Each donor's status was that of a healthy bone marrow donor. The PCR used 60 Vbeta and 13 Jbeta primers. Generated by immunoSEQ multiplex PCR, the TCRdb table keeps only in-frame clones and is missing some. The table lists under 150,000 clones, roughly four fifths of them singletons, with over 1.5% in the top ten. The receptor was isolated from a woman aged 45-65 years in good health and CMV-seronegative. The chain links TRBV6-5 to TRBJ1-2, with 8 bases identical to TRBD1. Sequencing was done on a sample of PBMCs. CDR3 in amino acids: CASKNTQGADGYTF. The CDR3 DNA reads as TGTGCCAGCAAGAACACGCAGGGGGCCGATGGCTACACCTTC.